One sample yielded the 20 T cell receptor beta chains listed below, sequenced in a study of blood T cells in healthy people across ages. A second PCR of about 7 to 11 cycles used a sample-barcoded 5' primer and a J-beta primer mix. A single record per CDR3 protein comes from TCRdb applying MiXCR to the 5' RACE reads. This repertoire shows hundreds of thousands of distinct CDR3 sequences, roughly 26% found once; its top ten account for roughly 17%. Sequenced sample: blood. The origin of the receptors is a woman aged 80 or over in good health.

The chain is built from TRBV11-2 and TRBJ2-6; TRBD2 matches 7 bases. Germline CDR1 is SGHAT and CDR2 is FQNNGV. Trimming at V came to 4 bases and at J to 2 bases, leaving 8 bases not matched to a gene. This CDR3 is built from 17 residues. In nucleotides, the CDR3 is TGTGCCAGCAGCTCCCAGCTCCGGGGGGCTGGGGCCAACGTCCTGACTTTC. Translation gives CASSSQLRGAGANVLTF.

The rearrangement joins TRBV15 to TRBJ1-5; 10 bases map to TRBD1. Germline assignment: CDR1 LNHNV and CDR2 YYDKDF (reference sequence). V shed 7 bases and J 9 bases; nucleotides not matched to a gene: 9. This CDR3 contains 14 residues. The CDR3 protein is CATTTGTGDRPQHF. In DNA form, the CDR3 reads TGTGCCACCACGACAGGGACAGGGGATCGGCCCCAGCATTTT.

The rearrangement uses TRBV7-3 and TRBJ2-1; TRBD2 agrees at 8 bases. Trimming removed 0 bases from V and 6 bases from J; junction bases left unmatched: 7. The CDR3 contains 16 residues. CDR1 SGHTA and CDR2 FQGTGA come from the germline V gene. The CDR3 protein is CASSLTGLAGGNEQFF. In DNA, the CDR3 is TGTGCCAGCAGCTTAACGGGCCTAGCGGGCGGCAATGAGCAGTTCTTC.

This chain links TRBV12-3 or TRBV12-4 with TRBJ2-3; D is undetermined. The ends were cut back, 1 base at V and 2 bases at J, with 10 bases in the middle. The CDR3 runs 15 residues. DNA for the CDR3: TGTGCCAGCAGTTTAGGGACGGCCCCCACAGATACGCAGTATTTT. It encodes CASSLGTAPTDTQYF.

This clonotype was counted at least ten times. The rearrangement uses TRBV7-9 and TRBJ2-5, with 9 bases lining up with TRBD2. The CDR3 runs 15 residues. V lost 1 base, J lost 1 base, and 1 base stayed unmatched. Germline CDR1 reads SEHNR; CDR2 reads FQNEAQ (reference sequence). CDR3 sequence (DNA): TGTGCCAGCAGCTTAGTGACTAGCGGCCAAGAGACCCAGTACTTC. It codes for CASSLVTSGQETQYF.

About this clonotype itself: A much larger clone differs from this one at a single base, so this may be a read error. V is TRBV28 and J is TRBJ2-4, with unresolved D. The DNA end is more similar to TRBJ2-7, so the J call may be wrong. The CDR3 totals 12 residues. Germline-derived CDR1 and CDR2 are MDHEN and SYDVKM. Here the CDR3 DNA reads TGTGCCAGCAGTTTTCGGGTCTGCGAGCAGTACTTC. Encoded protein: CASSFRVCEQYF.

The chain has TRBV20-1 and TRBJ1-1; D may be TRBD1 (5 bases). The CDR3 covers 11 residues. Looked up from germline, CDR1 is DFQATT and CDR2 is SNEGSKA (reference sequence). V shed 5 bases and J shed 8 bases, with 12 bases lying between them. The CDR3 nucleotides read TGCAGTGCTCGGGGGTTGTTCGAAGCTTTCTTT. Translating it yields CSARGLFEAFF.

This rearrangement joins TRBV30 to TRBJ2-7; D is tentatively TRBD1 or TRBD2 (7 bases each). In germline, CDR1 is GTSNPN, CDR2 SVGIG (reference sequence). V was cut by 3 bases and J by 4 bases, with 13 bases left in between. This CDR3 has 13 amino acids. DNA for the CDR3: TGTGCCTGGAGCAGGGGGGAGGGATACGAGCAGTACTTC. Protein sequence: CAWSRGEGYEQYF.

The rearrangement links TRBV29-1 to TRBJ2-7, with unresolved D. CDR1 and CDR2 from the germline V gene are SQVTM and ANQGSEA. V lost 1 base and J 0 bases, leaving 10 bases between the germline ends. This CDR3 has 14 amino acids. The CDR3 loop is CSVEGGGSSYEQYF. The CDR3 bases are TGCAGCGTTGAAGGGGGTGGAAGCTCCTACGAGCAGTACTTC.

In its sample, this clonotype was seen once. The chain is built from TRBV7-2 and TRBJ2-1, with 9 bases fitting TRBD2. This CDR3 has 15 residues. V lost 5 bases, J lost 6 bases, and 8 bases stayed unmatched. Germline V lookup: CDR1 SGHTA, CDR2 FQGNSA. CDR3 coding DNA: TGTGCCAGCAGCCCGCCACCTAGCGGGATCAATGAGCAGTTCTTC. It encodes CASSPPPSGINEQFF.

The chain carries TRBV20-1 and TRBJ2-7; D is tentatively TRBD1 or TRBD2 (5 bases each). V was clipped by 4 bases and J by 0 bases, with 13 bases between them. There are 14 residues in the CDR3. The germline V gene has CDR1 DFQATT and CDR2 SNEGSKA (reference sequence). The CDR3 loop is CSAIGTAGSYEQYF. DNA of the CDR3: TGCAGTGCTATTGGGACGGCCGGCTCCTACGAGCAGTACTTC.

This sequence joins TRBV6-6 and TRBJ2-3; 10 bases agree with TRBD1. With 5 bases clipped from V and 4 bases from J, the junction kept 9 bases outside the gene matches. CDR3 length: 16 residues. Germline CDR1 MNHNY, CDR2 SVGAGI (reference sequence). CDR3: CASSPGQGGVADTQYF. In DNA form, the CDR3 reads TGTGCCAGCAGTCCCGGACAGGGGGGAGTCGCAGATACGCAGTATTTT.

This chain uses TRBV18 with TRBJ2-7, with no clear D. The J call could be wrong; TRBJ2-5 is a better fit for the DNA end. The V gene's germline CDR1 is KGHSH and CDR2 LQKENI. The CDR3 contains 13 residues. The chain's CDR3 is CASSPIDEGTQYF. The CDR3 region has the DNA TGTGCCAGCTCACCTATTGATGAAGGGACCCAGTACTTC.

The chain recombines TRBV20-1 with TRBJ1-5; D unclear. Trimming left V 0 bases short and J 0 bases short, with 9 bases between. The CDR3 has 15 residues. Germline V gene data show CDR1 as DFQATT and CDR2 as SNEGSKA (reference sequence). This CDR3 reads CSAREYGYSNQPQHF. Here the CDR3 DNA reads TGCAGTGCTAGAGAGTATGGGTATAGCAATCAGCCCCAGCATTTT.

Notes on this clonotype: Given a much more abundant clone one base away, this may be a read error. The chain couples TRBV5-1 to TRBJ2-5, with 9 bases identical to TRBD1. There are 15 residues in the CDR3. Germline lookup yields CDR1 SGHRS and CDR2 YFSETQ. V gave up 3 bases and J gave up 11 bases; unmatched junction bases: 14. In DNA form, the CDR3 reads TGCGCCAGCAGCTCCCAACAGGGGGCGCGGAATGAGCAGTACTTC. It specifies CASSSQQGARNEQYF.

The J gene is TRBJ2-5, the V gene TRBV5-5, with 8 bases fitting TRBD2. CDR3 length equals 17 residues. V was pared by 1 base and J by 1 base, with 9 bases of the junction left unmatched. Germline V gives CDR1 SGHKS, CDR2 YYEKEE (reference sequence). The CDR3 DNA reads as TGTGCCAGCAGCTTGAGGGTAGCGGGGCCCCTCCAAGAGACCCAGTACTTC. It yields the protein CASSLRVAGPLQETQYF.

This clonotype showed up many times. An end of the junction differs from the germline gene, which may be a read error. This chain links TRBV20-1 with TRBJ2-7, with 7 bases matching TRBD2. Germline assignment: CDR1 DFQATT and CDR2 SNEGSKA (reference sequence). The CDR3 is made up of 14 amino acids. The CDR3, as DNA: TGCAATGCTAACTCCCGGGACTATACCTACGAGCAGTACTTC. Residues: CNANSRDYTYEQYF.

On this clonotype itself: Given a much more abundant clone one base away, this may be a read error. The rearrangement uses TRBV6-2 or TRBV6-3 and TRBJ1-2, with 7 positions matching TRBD1. The CDR3 consists of 14 residues. CDR1 is MNHEY, CDR2 SVGEGT, per germline. With 4 bases clipped from V and 5 bases from J, the junction kept 7 bases outside the gene matches. The CDR3 reads CASSLEAGGYGYTF. DNA of the CDR3: TGTGCCAGCAGTTTGGAAGCAGGGGGATATGGCTACACCTTC.

The CDR3 loop reads CSVEEREGREQYF. In nucleotides, the CDR3 is TGCAGCGTTGAAGAGCGGGAGGGACGGGAGCAGTACTTC. The chain recombines TRBV29-1 with TRBJ2-4; the match to TRBD2 covers 9 bases. From germline, CDR1 is SQVTM and CDR2 ANQGSEA. After removal of 0 bases from V and 13 bases from J, the junction contained 7 bases not matched to a gene. The CDR3 runs to 13 residues.

The CDR3 spells CASSFNRDRALHF. The CDR3 DNA follows: TGTGCCAGCAGTTTCAACCGGGACCGGGCTCTCCACTTT. The chain employs TRBV28 and TRBJ1-6; a weak D match, TRBD1 (5 bases). CDR3 length: 13 residues. Germline V gene lookup returns CDR1 MDHEN and CDR2 SYDVKM. Trimming stripped 3 bases from V and 16 bases from J, with 16 bases between.